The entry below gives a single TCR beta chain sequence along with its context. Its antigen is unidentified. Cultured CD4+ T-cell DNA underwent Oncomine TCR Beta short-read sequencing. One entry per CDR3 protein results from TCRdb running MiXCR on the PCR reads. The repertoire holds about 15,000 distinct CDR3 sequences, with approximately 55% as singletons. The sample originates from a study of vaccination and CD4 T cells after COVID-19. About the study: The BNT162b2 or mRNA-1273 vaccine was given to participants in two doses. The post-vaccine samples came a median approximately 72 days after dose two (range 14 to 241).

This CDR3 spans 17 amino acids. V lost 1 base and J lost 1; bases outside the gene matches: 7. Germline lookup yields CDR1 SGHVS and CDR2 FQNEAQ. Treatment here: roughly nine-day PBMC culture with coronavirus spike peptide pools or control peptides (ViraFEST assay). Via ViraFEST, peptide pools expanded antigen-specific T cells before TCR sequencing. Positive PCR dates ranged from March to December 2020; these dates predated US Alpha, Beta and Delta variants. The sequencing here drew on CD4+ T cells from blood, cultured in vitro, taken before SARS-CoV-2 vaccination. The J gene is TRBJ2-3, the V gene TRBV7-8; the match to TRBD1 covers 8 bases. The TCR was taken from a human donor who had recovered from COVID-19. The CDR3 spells CASSLGRQGPGTDTQYF. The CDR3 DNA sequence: TGTGCCAGCAGCTTAGGAAGACAGGGGCCCGGCACAGATACGCAGTATTTT.